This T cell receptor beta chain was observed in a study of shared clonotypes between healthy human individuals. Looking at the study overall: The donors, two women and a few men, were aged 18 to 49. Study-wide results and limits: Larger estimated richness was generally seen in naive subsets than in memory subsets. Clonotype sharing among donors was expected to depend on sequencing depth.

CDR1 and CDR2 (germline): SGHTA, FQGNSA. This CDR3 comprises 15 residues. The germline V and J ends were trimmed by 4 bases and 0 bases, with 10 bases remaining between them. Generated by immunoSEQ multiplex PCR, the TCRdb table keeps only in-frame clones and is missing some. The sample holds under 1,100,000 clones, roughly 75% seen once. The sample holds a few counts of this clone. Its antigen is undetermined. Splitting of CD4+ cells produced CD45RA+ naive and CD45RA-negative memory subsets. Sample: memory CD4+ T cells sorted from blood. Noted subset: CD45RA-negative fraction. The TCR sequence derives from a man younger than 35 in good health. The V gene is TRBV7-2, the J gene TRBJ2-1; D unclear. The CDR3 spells CASSSPSRSYNEQFF. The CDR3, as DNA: TGTGCCAGCAGCTCCCCGTCGCGCTCCTACAATGAGCAGTTCTTC.